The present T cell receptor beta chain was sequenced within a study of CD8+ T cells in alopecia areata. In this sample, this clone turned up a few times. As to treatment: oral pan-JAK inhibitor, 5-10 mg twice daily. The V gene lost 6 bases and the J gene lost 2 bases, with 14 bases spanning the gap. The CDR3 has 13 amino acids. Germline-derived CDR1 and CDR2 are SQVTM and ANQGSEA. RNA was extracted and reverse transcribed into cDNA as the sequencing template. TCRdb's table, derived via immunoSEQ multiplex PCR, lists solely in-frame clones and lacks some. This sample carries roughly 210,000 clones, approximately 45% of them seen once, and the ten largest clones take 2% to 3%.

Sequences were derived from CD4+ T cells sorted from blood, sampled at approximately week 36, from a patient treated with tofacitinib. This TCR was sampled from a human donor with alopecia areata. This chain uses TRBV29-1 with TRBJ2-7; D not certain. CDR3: CSVLNIRTYEQYF. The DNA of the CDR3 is TGCAGCGTCCTGAACATACGAACCTACGAGCAGTACTTC.